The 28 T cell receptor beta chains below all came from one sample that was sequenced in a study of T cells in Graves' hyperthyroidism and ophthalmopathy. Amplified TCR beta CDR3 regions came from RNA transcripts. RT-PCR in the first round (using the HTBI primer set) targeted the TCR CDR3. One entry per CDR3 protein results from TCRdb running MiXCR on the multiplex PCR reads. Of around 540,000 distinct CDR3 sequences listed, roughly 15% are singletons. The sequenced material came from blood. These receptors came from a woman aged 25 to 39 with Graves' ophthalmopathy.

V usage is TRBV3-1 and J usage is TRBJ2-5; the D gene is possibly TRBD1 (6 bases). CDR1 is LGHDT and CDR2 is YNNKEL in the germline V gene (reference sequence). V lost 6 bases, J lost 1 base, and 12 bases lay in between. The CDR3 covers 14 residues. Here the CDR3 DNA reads TGTGCCAGCAGAAGACAGGTCCCCCAAGAGACCCAGTACTTC. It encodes CASRRQVPQETQYF.

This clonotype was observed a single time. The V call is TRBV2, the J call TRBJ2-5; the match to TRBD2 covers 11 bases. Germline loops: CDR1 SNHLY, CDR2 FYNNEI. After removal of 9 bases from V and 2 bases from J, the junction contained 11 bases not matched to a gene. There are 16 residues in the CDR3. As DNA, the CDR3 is TGTGCCAGACGGGCACTAGCGGGAGAAGGGCAAGAGACCCAGTACTTC. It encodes CARRALAGEGQETQYF.

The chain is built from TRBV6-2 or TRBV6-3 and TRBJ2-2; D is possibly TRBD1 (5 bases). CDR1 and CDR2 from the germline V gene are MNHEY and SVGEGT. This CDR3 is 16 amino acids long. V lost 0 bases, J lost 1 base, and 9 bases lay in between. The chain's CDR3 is CASSYSKGLNTGELFF. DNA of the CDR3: TGTGCCAGCAGTTACTCGAAGGGGTTGAACACCGGGGAGCTGTTTTTT.

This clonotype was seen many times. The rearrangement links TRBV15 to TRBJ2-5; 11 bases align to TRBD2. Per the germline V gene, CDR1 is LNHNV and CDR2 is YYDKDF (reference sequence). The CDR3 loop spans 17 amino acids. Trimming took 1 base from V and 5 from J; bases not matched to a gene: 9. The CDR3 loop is CATSRGPLAGGTETQYF. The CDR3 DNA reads TGTGCCACCAGCAGAGGTCCCTTAGCGGGAGGGACTGAGACCCAGTACTTC.

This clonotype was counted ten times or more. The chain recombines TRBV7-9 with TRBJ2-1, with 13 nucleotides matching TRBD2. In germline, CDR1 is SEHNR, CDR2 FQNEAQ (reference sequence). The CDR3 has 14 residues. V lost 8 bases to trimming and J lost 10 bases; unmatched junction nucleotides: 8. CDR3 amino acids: CASVGTSGAREQFF. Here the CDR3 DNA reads TGTGCCAGCGTCGGGACTAGCGGGGCCCGAGAGCAGTTCTTC.

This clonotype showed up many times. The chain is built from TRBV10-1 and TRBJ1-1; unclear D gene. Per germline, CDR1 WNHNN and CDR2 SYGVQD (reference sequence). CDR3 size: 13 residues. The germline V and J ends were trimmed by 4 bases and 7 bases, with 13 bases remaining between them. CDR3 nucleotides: TGCGCCAGCAGTGTTGGGGAAGTGGGTGAAGCTTTCTTT. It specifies CASSVGEVGEAFF.

The DNA for the CDR3 is TGTGCCAGCAGCCAACTCGAGTTGGGGCCCCAGCATTTT. It specifies CASSQLELGPQHF. The chain carries TRBV28 and TRBJ1-5, with D unresolved. CDR3 length equals 13 residues. Trimming removed 6 bases from V and 9 bases from J, with 15 bases in between. CDR1 and CDR2 from the germline V gene are MDHEN and SYDVKM. Based on the CDR3 plus reference TRBV28 and TRBJ1-5, the full variable domain is DVKVTQSSRYLVKRTGEKVFLECVQDMDHENMFWYRQDPGLGLRLIYFSYDVKMKEKGDIPEGYSVSREKKERFSLILESASTNQTSMYLCASSQLELGPQHFGDGTRLSIL.

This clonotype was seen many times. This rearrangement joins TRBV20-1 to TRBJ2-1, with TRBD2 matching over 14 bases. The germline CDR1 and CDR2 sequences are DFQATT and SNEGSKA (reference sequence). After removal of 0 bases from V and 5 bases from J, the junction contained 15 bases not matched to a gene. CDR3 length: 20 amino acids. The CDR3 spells CSARDPTPPGTSGSNNEQFF. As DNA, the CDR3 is TGCAGTGCTAGAGACCCGACTCCCCCCGGGACTAGCGGGAGTAACAATGAGCAGTTCTTC.

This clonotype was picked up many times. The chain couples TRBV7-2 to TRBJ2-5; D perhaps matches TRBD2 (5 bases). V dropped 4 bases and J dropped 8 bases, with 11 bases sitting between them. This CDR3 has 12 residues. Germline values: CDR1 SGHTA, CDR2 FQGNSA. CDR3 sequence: CASSWTAETQYF. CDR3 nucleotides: TGTGCCAGCAGCTGGACTGCTGAAACCCAGTACTTC.

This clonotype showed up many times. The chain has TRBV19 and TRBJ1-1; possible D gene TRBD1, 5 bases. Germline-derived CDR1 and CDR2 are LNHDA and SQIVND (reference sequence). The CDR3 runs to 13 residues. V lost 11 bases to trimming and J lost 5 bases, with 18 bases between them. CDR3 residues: CAGGEQAETEAFF. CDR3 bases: TGTGCCGGGGGGGAACAGGCTGAAACTGAAGCTTTCTTT.

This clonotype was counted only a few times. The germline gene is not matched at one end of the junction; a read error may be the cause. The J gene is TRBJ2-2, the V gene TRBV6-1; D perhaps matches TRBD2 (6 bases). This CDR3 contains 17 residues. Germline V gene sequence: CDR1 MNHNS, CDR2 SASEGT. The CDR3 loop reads CASSESPGLLNTGELLF. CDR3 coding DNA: TGTGCCAGCAGTGAATCTCCGGGACTTCTGAACACCGGGGAGCTGCTTTTT.

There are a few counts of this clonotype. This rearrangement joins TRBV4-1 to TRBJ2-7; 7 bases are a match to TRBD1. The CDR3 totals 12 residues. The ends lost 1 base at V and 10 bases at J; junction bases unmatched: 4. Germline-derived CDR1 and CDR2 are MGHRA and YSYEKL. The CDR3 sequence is CASSQAGTDQYF. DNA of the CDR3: TGCGCCAGCAGCCAAGCGGGGACAGATCAGTACTTC.

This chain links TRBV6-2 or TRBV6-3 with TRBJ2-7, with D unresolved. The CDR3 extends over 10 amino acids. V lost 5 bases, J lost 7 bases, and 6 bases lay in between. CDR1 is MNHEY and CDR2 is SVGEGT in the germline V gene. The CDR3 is CASSDLEQYF. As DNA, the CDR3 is TGTGCCAGCAGTGACCTGGAGCAGTACTTC.

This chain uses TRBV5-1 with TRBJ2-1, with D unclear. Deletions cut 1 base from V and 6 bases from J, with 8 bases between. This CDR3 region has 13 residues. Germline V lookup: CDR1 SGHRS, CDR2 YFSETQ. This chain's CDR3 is CASSLPLGNEQFF. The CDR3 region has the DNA TGCGCCAGCAGCTTGCCCCTAGGCAATGAGCAGTTCTTC.

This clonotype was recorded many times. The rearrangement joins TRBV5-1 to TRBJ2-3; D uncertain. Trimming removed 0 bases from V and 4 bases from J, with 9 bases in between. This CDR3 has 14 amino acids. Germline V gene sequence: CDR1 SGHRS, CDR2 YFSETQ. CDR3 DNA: TGCGCCAGCAGCTTGGTGTCTCCTGCAGATACGCAGTATTTT. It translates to CASSLVSPADTQYF. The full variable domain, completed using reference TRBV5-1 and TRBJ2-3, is KAGVTQTPRYLIKTRGQQVTLSCSPISGHRSVSWYQQTPGQGLQFLFEYFSETQRNKGNFPGRFSGRQFSNSRSEMNVSTLELGDSALYLCASSLVSPADTQYFGPGTRLTVL.

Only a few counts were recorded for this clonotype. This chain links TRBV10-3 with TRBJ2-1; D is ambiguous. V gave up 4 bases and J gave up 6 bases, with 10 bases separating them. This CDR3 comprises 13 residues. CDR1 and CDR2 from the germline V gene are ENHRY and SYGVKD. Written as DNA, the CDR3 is TGTGCCATCAGTGGAGTAGATATCAATGAGCAGTTCTTC. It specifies CAISGVDINEQFF.

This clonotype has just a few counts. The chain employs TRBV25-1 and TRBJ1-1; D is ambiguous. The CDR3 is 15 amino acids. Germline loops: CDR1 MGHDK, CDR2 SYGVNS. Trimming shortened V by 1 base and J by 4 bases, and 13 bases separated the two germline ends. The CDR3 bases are TGTGCCAGCAGTGAATGGAACAAGGATGGCACTGAAGCTTTCTTT. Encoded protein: CASSEWNKDGTEAFF.

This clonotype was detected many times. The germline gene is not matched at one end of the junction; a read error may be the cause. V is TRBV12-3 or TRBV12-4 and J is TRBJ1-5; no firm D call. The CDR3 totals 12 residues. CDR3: CASSLGGQPQHF. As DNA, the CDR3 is TGTGCCAGCAGCTTAGGTGGCCAGCCCCAGCATTTT.

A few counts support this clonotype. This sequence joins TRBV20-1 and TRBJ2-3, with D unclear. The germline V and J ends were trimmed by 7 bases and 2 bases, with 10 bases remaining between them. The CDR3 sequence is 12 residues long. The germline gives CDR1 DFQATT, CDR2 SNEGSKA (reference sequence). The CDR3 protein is CSVVDYTDTQYF. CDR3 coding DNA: TGCAGTGTTGTGGATTACACAGATACGCAGTATTTT.

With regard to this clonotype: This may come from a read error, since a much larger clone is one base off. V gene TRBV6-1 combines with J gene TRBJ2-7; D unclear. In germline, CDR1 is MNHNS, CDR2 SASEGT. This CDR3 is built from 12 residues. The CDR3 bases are TGTGCCAGCAGTAAATACTCCTACGAGGAGTACTTC. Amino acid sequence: CASSKYSYEEYF.

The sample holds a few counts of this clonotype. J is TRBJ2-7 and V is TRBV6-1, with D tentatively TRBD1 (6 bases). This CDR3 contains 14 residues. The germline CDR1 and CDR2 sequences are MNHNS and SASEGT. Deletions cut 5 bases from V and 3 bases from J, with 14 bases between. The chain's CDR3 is CASSSGRGNYEQYF. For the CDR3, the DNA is TGTGCCAGCAGTTCGGGCAGGGGTAACTACGAGCAGTACTTC.

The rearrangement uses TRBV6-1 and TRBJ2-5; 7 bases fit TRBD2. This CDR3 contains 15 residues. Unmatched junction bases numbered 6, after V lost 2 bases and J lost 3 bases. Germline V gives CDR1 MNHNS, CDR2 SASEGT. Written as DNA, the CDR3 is TGTGCCAGCAGTGAAAGTGTACTAGCGAAAGAGACCCAGTACTTC. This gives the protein CASSESVLAKETQYF.

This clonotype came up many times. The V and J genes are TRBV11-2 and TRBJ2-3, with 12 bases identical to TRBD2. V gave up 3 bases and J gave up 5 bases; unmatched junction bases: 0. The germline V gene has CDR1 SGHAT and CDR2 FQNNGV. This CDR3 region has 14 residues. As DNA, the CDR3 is TGTGCCAGCAGCTTGACTAGCGGGAGAGATACGCAGTATTTT. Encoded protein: CASSLTSGRDTQYF.

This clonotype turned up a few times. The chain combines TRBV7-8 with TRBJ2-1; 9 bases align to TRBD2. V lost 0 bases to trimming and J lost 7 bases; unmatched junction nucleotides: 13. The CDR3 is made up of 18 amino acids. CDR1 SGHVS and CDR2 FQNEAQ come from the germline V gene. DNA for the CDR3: TGTGCCAGCAGCTTAGCCGGGGCCGTAGCGGGAGTCAATAATGAGCAGTTCTTC. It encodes CASSLAGAVAGVNNEQFF.

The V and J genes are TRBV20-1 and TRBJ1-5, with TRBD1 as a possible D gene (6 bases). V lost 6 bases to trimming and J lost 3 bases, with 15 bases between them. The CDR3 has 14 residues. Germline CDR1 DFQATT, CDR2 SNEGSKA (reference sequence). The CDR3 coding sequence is TGCAGTGCCGCGGTCGGGGGCCCCAATCAGCCCCAGCATTTT. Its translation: CSAAVGGPNQPQHF.

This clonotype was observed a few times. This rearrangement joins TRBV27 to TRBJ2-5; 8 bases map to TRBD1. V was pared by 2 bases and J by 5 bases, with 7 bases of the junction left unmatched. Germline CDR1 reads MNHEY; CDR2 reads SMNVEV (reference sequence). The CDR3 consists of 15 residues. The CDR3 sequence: CASSLGTGESETQYF. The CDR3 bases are TGTGCCAGCAGTTTAGGGACAGGAGAATCTGAGACCCAGTACTTC.

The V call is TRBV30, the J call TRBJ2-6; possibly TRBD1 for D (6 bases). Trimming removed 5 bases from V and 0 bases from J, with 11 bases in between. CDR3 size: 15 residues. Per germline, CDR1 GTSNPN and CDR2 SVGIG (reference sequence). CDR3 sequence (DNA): TGTGCCTGGCAACAAGGGGGCTCTGGGGCCAACGTCCTGACTTTC. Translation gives CAWQQGGSGANVLTF.

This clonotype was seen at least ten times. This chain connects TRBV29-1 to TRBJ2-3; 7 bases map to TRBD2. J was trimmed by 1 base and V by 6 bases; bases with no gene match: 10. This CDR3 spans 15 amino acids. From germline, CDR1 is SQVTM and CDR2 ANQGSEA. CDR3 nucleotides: TGCAGCGTCACGAACCCAGCGGGACGCACAGATACGCAGTATTTT. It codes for CSVTNPAGRTDTQYF.